These 17 T cell receptor beta chains came from one sample sequenced in a study of vaccination and CD4 T cells after COVID-19 (dated by TCRdb to between 2021 and 2024). Their target antigens are unknown. Library preparation employed PCR. The instrument was an Illumina iSeq 100. DNA from cultured CD4+ T cells was subjected to TCR sequencing with the Oncomine TCR Beta short-read assay at the Johns Hopkins FTIC core. The public reads were quality trimmed at Q25 with fastp and then assembled into clones with MiXCR by TCRdb, keeping productive beta chains. Each CDR3 protein gets just one entry, which takes the most common genes and DNA from the rows behind it. The sample table records about 7,600 distinct CDR3 sequences; roughly 43% of these occur just once. Around 20% of the sample goes to the ten largest clones. The treatment or condition label, as the study defines it: roughly 11-day PBMC culture with coronavirus spike peptide pools or control peptides (ViraFEST assay). CD4+ T cells from unexposed donors were collected before the COVID-19 pandemic (2011-2018).

The specimen was CD4+ T cells from blood, cultured in vitro. These receptors were taken from a human donor in good health.

This chain connects TRBV4-1 to TRBJ1-1, with D uncertain. Germline lookup yields CDR1 MGHRA and CDR2 YSYEKL. V was trimmed by 1 base and J by 0 bases, leaving 6 bases between them. This CDR3 spans 14 amino acids. The CDR3 here is CASSQVGMNTEAFF. CDR3 DNA: TGCGCCAGCAGCCAAGTTGGGATGAACACTGAAGCTTTCTTT.

The J gene is TRBJ2-1, the V gene TRBV11-2; 10 bases are shared with TRBD1. Germline CDR1 and CDR2: SGHAT and FQNNGV. The CDR3 covers 14 residues. The ends lost 10 bases at V and 8 bases at J; junction bases unmatched: 11. CDR3 residues: CATGRDRGSDEQFF. In nucleotides, the CDR3 is TGTGCCACAGGGAGGGACAGGGGTTCGGATGAGCAGTTCTTC.

The chain has TRBV11-2 and TRBJ2-7, with TRBD1 as a possible D gene (7 bases). The V gene's germline CDR1 is SGHAT and CDR2 FQNNGV. Trimming left V 5 bases short and J 4 bases short, with 15 bases between. The CDR3 runs to 14 residues. The CDR3 DNA reads as TGTGCCAGCAGCCCCCAGGGGGGCCCATACGAGCAGTACTTC. As protein: CASSPQGGPYEQYF.

The chain employs TRBV20-1 and TRBJ1-2; TRBD1 agrees at 7 bases. The CDR3 covers 12 residues. Germline V gives CDR1 DFQATT, CDR2 SNEGSKA (reference sequence). Trimming removed 4 bases from V and 6 bases from J; junction bases left unmatched: 5. CDR3 DNA sequence: TGCAGTGCTATACAGGGGCTTGATGGCTACACCTTC. This encodes CSAIQGLDGYTF.

The gene calls are TRBV6-1 and TRBJ2-7; D is tentatively TRBD1 or TRBD2 (5 bases each). The CDR3 has 17 amino acids. Trimming pared 7 bases from V and 0 bases from J, leaving 22 bases between. Germline values: CDR1 MNHNS, CDR2 SASEGT. The CDR3 sequence: CASTTGAAPGPSYEQYF. The CDR3, as DNA: TGTGCCAGCACCACCGGGGCGGCGCCTGGACCCTCCTACGAGCAGTACTTC.

This chain joins TRBV5-1 and TRBJ1-2; tentative D call: TRBD1 (5 bases). The V and J ends lost 0 bases and 0 bases respectively, with 9 bases between them. Germline V gives CDR1 SGHRS, CDR2 YFSETQ. The CDR3 has 15 residues. This CDR3 reads CASSLEGTANYGYTF. CDR3 DNA sequence: TGCGCCAGCAGCTTGGAGGGGACGGCTAACTATGGCTACACCTTC.

This rearrangement joins TRBV20-1 to TRBJ1-1; 9 positions match TRBD1. This CDR3 has 14 amino acids. The V gene's germline CDR1 is DFQATT and CDR2 SNEGSKA (reference sequence). V lost 6 bases, J lost 6 bases, and 11 bases stayed unmatched. The CDR3 is CSASTGGADSEAFF. In DNA, the CDR3 is TGCAGTGCCAGTACAGGGGGCGCCGACTCTGAAGCTTTCTTT.

This clonotype appeared a few times. The chain carries TRBV20-1 and TRBJ1-2; no clear D gene. This CDR3 region has 14 residues. V dropped 1 base and J dropped 2 bases, with 11 bases sitting between them. The germline V gene encodes CDR1 DFQATT and CDR2 SNEGSKA (reference sequence). The CDR3 coding sequence is TGCAGTGCTAGAGGAAGCGCGGCGAACTATGGCTACACCTTC. It is translated as CSARGSAANYGYTF.

The genes are TRBV10-3 and TRBJ2-7, with TRBD2 as a possible D gene (6 bases). The CDR3 spans 12 residues. CDR1 and CDR2 (germline): ENHRY, SYGVKD. V lost 10 bases to trimming and J lost 4 bases, with 14 bases between them. The CDR3: CATGGIIYEQYF. Written as DNA, the CDR3 is TGTGCCACCGGCGGGATAATTTACGAGCAGTACTTC.

The rearrangement uses TRBV12-3 or TRBV12-4 and TRBJ2-3; 8 bases agree with TRBD1. The J segment lost 6 bases and the V segment lost 5 bases, leaving 7 bases of the junction unmatched. This CDR3 comprises 14 residues. CDR3 sequence (DNA): TGTGCCAGCAGTCCTTACAGGGGGACGGATACGCAGTATTTT. Translation gives CASSPYRGTDTQYF.

CDR3: CAWSSRATYEQYF. For the CDR3, the DNA is TGTGCCTGGAGTAGTAGGGCAACCTACGAGCAGTACTTC. J is TRBJ2-7 and V is TRBV30; no firm D call. Per the germline V gene, CDR1 is GTSNPN and CDR2 is SVGIG (reference sequence). V lost 2 bases, J lost 2 bases, and 10 bases lay in between. This CDR3 has 13 amino acids. The full variable domain, completed using reference TRBV30 and TRBJ2-7, is SQTIHQWPATLVQPVGSPLSLECTVEGTSNPNLYWYRQAAGRGLQLLFYSVGIGQISSEVPQNLSASRPQDRQFILSSKKLLLSDSGFYLCAWSSRATYEQYFGPGTRLTVT.

The chain recombines TRBV19 with TRBJ2-1, with D unclear. Deletions cut 5 bases from V and 0 bases from J, with 11 bases between. Germline V gene data show CDR1 as LNHDA and CDR2 as SQIVND (reference sequence). The CDR3 totals 15 residues. The CDR3: CASSLAQSSYNEQFF. DNA of the CDR3: TGTGCCAGTAGTTTGGCGCAAAGCTCCTACAATGAGCAGTTCTTC.

The sample holds a few counts of this clonotype. V and J are TRBV20-1 and TRBJ2-5; D possibly matches TRBD1 or TRBD2 (7 bases each). Deletions cut 3 bases from V and 1 base from J, with 15 bases between. Per the germline V gene, CDR1 is DFQATT and CDR2 is SNEGSKA (reference sequence). The CDR3 contains 15 residues. This CDR3 reads CSASLGGTVQETQYF. Here the CDR3 DNA reads TGCAGTGCTAGCCTCGGGGGGACAGTCCAAGAGACCCAGTACTTC.

CDR3 protein: CASSLQGSSSPLHF. CDR3 coding DNA: TGTGCCAGCAGCTTACAGGGGAGTAGTTCACCCCTCCACTTT. The chain couples TRBV5-4 to TRBJ1-6; the match to TRBD1 covers 7 bases. CDR1 is SGHNT and CDR2 is YYREEE in the germline V gene (reference sequence). V trimming: 2 bases; J trimming: 9 bases; junction bases outside the gene matches: 5. The CDR3 is 14 residues long.

This clonotype was counted between two and nine times. The V and J genes are TRBV7-2 and TRBJ1-2, with D unclear. Per the germline V gene, CDR1 is SGHTA and CDR2 is FQGNSA. The CDR3 contains 11 residues. The V end lost 6 bases, the J end lost 6 bases, and 8 bases lay between the germline ends. Here the CDR3 reads CASRRFHGYTF. The DNA for the CDR3 is TGTGCCAGCAGGCGGTTCCATGGCTACACCTTC.

The V and J genes are TRBV7-9 and TRBJ1-2; 10 bases are a match to TRBD1. V lost 4 bases and J lost 6; bases outside the gene matches: 11. The germline CDR1 and CDR2 sequences are SEHNR and FQNEAQ (reference sequence). The CDR3 consists of 16 residues. This CDR3 reads CASSSVPGQGSDGYTF. CDR3 DNA sequence: TGTGCCAGCAGCTCTGTCCCGGGACAGGGGTCGGATGGCTACACCTTC.

The chain recombines TRBV11-2 with TRBJ2-5; D may be TRBD1 (5 bases). The CDR3 loop spans 13 amino acids. CDR1 SGHAT and CDR2 FQNNGV come from the germline V gene. Between the trimmed V and J ends, which lost 6 bases and 4 bases, there was a span of 12 bases. The CDR3 DNA reads TGTGCCAGCAGATCCACTGGGGCAGAGACCCAGTACTTC. This sequence encodes CASRSTGAETQYF.